These 11 T cell receptor beta chains came from one sample sequenced in a study of blood T cells in healthy people across ages. Then a second PCR, running roughly 7 to 11 cycles, was carried out with a sample-barcoded 5' primer and a J-beta primer mix. TCRdb re-derived calls from the 5' RACE reads in MiXCR, one entry per CDR3 protein. The data show 1.4 million or so distinct CDR3 sequences, approximately 43% seen once. Sequenced input: blood. The receptors here all came from a woman aged 18 to 35 in good health.

This chain joins TRBV7-6 and TRBJ1-5; no definite D call. From germline, CDR1 is SGHVS and CDR2 FNYEAQ. This CDR3 has 17 residues. V lost 5 bases and J lost 2, with 19 bases in between. Here the CDR3 DNA reads TGTGCCAGCAGCCCCTTGGCACTTACCAAGGGCAATCAGCCCCAGCATTTT. The encoded protein is CASSPLALTKGNQPQHF.

This clonotype was seen a handful of times. V is TRBV7-9 and J is TRBJ1-6, with TRBD1 matching over 7 bases. In germline, CDR1 is SEHNR, CDR2 FQNEAQ (reference sequence). The CDR3 extends over 16 amino acids. Trimming cost V 4 bases and J 5 bases; bases outside gene matches: 8. The CDR3 loop reads CASSWGGGENNSPLHF. CDR3 sequence (DNA): TGTGCCAGCAGCTGGGGAGGGGGCGAGAATAATTCACCCCTCCACTTT. The full variable domain, completed using reference TRBV7-9 and TRBJ1-6, is DTGVSQNPRHKITKRGQNVTFRCDPISEHNRLYWYRQTLGQGPEFLTYFQNEAQLEKSRLLSDRFSAERPKGSFSTLEIQRTEQGDSAMYLCASSWGGGENNSPLHFGNGTRLTVT.

The chain is built from TRBV20-1 and TRBJ2-3; 7 nucleotides agree with TRBD1. In germline, CDR1 is DFQATT, CDR2 SNEGSKA (reference sequence). The CDR3 has 17 amino acids. V dropped 6 bases and J dropped 0; count of bases not matched to a gene: 15. Here the CDR3 DNA reads TGCAGTGCAGCCGGGACAGTTGTTTTCACTAGCACAGATACGCAGTATTTT. It codes for CSAAGTVVFTSTDTQYF.

Turning to this clonotype: Mismatch with germline at one junction end may stem from a read error. The chain employs TRBV4-1 and TRBJ2-6; possible D gene TRBD1, 5 bases. CDR1 is MGHRA and CDR2 is YSYEKL in the germline V gene. This CDR3 contains 15 residues. The CDR3 is CASSHYFSGADVLTF. The CDR3 region has the DNA TGCGCCAGCAGCCACTATTTCTCTGGGGCCGACGTCCTGACTTTC.

The rearrangement links TRBV6-2 or TRBV6-3 to TRBJ1-6; 7 bases line up with TRBD1. Germline CDR1 MNHEY, CDR2 SVGEGT. The CDR3 extends over 14 amino acids. J was trimmed by 9 bases and V by 6 bases; bases with no gene match: 8. The CDR3 reads CASSHGQVASPLHF. The CDR3 DNA sequence: TGTGCCAGCAGCCACGGACAGGTGGCTTCACCCCTCCACTTT.

J is TRBJ1-2 and V is TRBV6-5; TRBD1 agrees at 7 bases. CDR3 size: 13 residues. The V and J ends lost 5 bases and 8 bases, in that order; junction bases with no gene match: 8. Germline V gene data show CDR1 as MNHEY and CDR2 as SVGAGI. This CDR3 reads CASSATGVSGYTF. The CDR3 DNA reads TGTGCCAGCAGTGCCACAGGGGTCTCGGGCTACACCTTC.

In this sample, this clonotype turned up a few times. The V and J genes are TRBV6-2 or TRBV6-3 and TRBJ2-4, with 7 bases aligning to TRBD1. The CDR3 is 14 residues long. The J segment lost 2 bases and the V segment lost 8 bases, leaving 6 bases of the junction unmatched. The V gene's germline CDR1 is MNHEY and CDR2 SVGEGT. As DNA, the CDR3 is TGTGCCAGCCCGAGGGGGCGAACCAAAAACATTCAGTACTTC. Encoded protein: CASPRGRTKNIQYF.

V and J are TRBV7-9 and TRBJ1-1; D gene ambiguous. V lost 8 bases to trimming and J lost 0 bases, with 13 bases between them. The CDR3 length is 14 residues. Germline lookup yields CDR1 SEHNR and CDR2 FQNEAQ (reference sequence). The CDR3 reads CASGSRTVNTEAFF. As DNA, the CDR3 is TGTGCCAGCGGCAGTCGGACGGTGAACACTGAAGCTTTCTTT.

This clonotype was observed a handful of times. This chain joins TRBV6-2 or TRBV6-3 and TRBJ2-5, with 9 bases aligning to TRBD1. V shed 6 bases and J 4 bases; nucleotides not matched to a gene: 6. This CDR3 contains 14 residues. CDR1 is MNHEY and CDR2 is SVGEGT in the germline V gene. CDR3 nucleotides: TGTGCCAGCAGGAACCACAGGGGGCGAGAGACCCAGTACTTC. Translated: CASRNHRGRETQYF.

The table lists this clonotype with a few counts. CDR3 in amino acids: CATSRHDRGSYNEQFF. For the CDR3, the DNA is TGTGCCACCAGCAGACACGACAGGGGGTCCTACAATGAGCAGTTCTTC. This chain connects TRBV15 to TRBJ2-1; 9 positions match TRBD1. Per the germline V gene, CDR1 is LNHNV and CDR2 is YYDKDF (reference sequence). The CDR3 contains 16 residues. Trimming took 2 bases from V and 1 from J; bases not matched to a gene: 3.

This clonotype was seen only a few times. The V and J genes are TRBV4-3 and TRBJ2-2; D may be TRBD2 (5 bases). The germline CDR1 and CDR2 sequences are LGHNA and YSLEER. The CDR3 is 14 amino acids. Deletions cut 8 bases from V and 6 bases from J, with 16 bases between. CDR3: CASGSEGLSGELFF. In DNA form, the CDR3 reads TGCGCCAGCGGGTCCGAGGGCCTGTCCGGGGAGCTGTTTTTT.